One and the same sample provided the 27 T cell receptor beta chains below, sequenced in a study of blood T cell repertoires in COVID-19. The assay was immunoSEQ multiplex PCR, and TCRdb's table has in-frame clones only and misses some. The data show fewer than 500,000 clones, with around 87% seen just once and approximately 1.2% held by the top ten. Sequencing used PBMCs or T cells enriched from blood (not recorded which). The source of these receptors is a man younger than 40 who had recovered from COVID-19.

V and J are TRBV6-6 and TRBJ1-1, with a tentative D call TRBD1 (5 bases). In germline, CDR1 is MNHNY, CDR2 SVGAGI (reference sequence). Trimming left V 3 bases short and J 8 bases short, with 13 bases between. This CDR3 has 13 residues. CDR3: CASSYQGAAEAFF. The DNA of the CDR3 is TGTGCCAGCAGTTATCAAGGGGCTGCGGAAGCTTTCTTT.

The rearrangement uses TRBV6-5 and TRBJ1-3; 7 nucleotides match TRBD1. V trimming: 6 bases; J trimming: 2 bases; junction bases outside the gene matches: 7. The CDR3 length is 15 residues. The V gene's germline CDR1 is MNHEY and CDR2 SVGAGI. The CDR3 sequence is CASRVLDRAGNTIYF. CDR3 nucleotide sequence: TGTGCCAGCAGAGTGCTCGACAGGGCTGGAAACACCATATATTTT.

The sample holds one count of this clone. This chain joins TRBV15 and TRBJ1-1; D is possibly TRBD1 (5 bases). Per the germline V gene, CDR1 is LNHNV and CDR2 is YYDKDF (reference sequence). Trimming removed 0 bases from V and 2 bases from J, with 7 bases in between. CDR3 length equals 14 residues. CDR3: CATSRDQGNTEAFF. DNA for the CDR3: TGTGCCACCAGCAGAGATCAGGGAAACACTGAAGCTTTCTTT.

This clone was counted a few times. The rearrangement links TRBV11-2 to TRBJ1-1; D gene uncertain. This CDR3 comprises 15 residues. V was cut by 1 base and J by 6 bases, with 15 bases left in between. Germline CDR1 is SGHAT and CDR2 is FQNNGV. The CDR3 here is CASSLAEGGVAEAFF. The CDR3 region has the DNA TGTGCCAGCAGCTTAGCGGAGGGTGGGGTTGCTGAAGCTTTCTTT.

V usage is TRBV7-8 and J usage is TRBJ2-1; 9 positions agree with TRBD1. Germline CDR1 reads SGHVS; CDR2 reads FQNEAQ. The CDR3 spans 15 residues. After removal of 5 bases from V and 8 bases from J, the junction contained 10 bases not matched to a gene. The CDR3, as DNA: TGTGCCAGCAGCCCCGGGACAGGGATTGGGGATGAGCAGTTCTTC. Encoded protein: CASSPGTGIGDEQFF.

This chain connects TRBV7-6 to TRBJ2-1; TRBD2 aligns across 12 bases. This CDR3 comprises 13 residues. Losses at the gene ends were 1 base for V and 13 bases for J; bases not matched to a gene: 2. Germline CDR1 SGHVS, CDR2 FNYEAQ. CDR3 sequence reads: CASSLELAGGQFF. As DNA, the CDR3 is TGTGCCAGCAGCTTAGAACTAGCGGGGGGCCAGTTCTTC.

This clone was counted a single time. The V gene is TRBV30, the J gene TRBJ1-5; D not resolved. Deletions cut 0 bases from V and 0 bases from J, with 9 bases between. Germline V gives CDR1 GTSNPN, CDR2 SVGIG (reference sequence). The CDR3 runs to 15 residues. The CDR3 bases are TGTGCCTGGAGTGTAGGAGGGAATAGCAATCAGCCCCAGCATTTT. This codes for CAWSVGGNSNQPQHF.

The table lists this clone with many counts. The CDR3 loop reads CASSLGQGKMTGELFF. CDR3 sequence (DNA): TGCGCCAGCAGCTTGGGACAGGGGAAGATGACCGGGGAGCTGTTTTTT. The V call is TRBV5-1, the J call TRBJ2-2, with TRBD1 identical over 8 bases. The V gene end was trimmed by 0 bases and the J gene end by 5 bases; junction bases not matched to a gene: 6. This CDR3 is built from 16 residues. Germline assignment: CDR1 SGHRS and CDR2 YFSETQ.

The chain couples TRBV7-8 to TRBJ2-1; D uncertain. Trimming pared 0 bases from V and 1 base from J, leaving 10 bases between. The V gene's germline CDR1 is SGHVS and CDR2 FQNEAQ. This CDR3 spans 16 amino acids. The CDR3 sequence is CASSLAVVASYNEQFF. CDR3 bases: TGTGCCAGCAGCTTAGCGGTAGTAGCATCCTACAATGAGCAGTTCTTC. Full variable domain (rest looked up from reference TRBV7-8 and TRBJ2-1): GAGVSQSPRYKVAKRGQDVALRCDPISGHVSLFWYQQALGQGPEFLTYFQNEAQLDKSGLPSDRFFAERPEGSVSTLKIQRTQQEDSAVYLCASSLAVVASYNEQFFGPGTRLTVL.

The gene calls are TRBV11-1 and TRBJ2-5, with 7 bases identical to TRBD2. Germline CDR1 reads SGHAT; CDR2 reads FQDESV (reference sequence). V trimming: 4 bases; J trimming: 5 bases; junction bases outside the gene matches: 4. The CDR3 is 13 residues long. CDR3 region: CASSSYGGETQYF. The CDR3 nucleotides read TGTGCCAGCAGCTCATACGGGGGGGAGACCCAGTACTTC. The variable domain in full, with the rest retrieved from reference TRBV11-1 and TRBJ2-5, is EAEVAQSPRYKITEKSQAVAFWCDPISGHATLYWYRQILGQGPELLVQFQDESVVDDSQLPKDRFSAERLKGVDSTLKIQPAELGDSAMYLCASSSYGGETQYFGPGTRLLVL.

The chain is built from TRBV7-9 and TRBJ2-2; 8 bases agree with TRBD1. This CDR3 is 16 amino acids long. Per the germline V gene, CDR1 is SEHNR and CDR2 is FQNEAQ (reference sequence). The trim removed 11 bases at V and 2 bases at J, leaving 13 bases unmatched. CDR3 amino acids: CARPLSQGANTGELFF. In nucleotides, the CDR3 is TGTGCCCGACCCCTATCGCAGGGGGCAAACACCGGGGAGCTGTTTTTT.

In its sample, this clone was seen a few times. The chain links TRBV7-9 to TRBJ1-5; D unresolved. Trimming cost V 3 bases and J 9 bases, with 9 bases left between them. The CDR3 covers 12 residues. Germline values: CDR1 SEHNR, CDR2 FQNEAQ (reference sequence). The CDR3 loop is CASSLLLGPQHF. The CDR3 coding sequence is TGTGCCAGCAGCTTGTTGCTCGGGCCCCAGCATTTT.

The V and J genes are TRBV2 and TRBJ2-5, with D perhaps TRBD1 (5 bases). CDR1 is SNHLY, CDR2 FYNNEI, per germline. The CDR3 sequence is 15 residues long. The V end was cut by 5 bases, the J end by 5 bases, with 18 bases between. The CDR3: CASSTQSRVGETQYF. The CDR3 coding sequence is TGTGCCAGCAGTACACAAAGCAGGGTAGGGGAGACCCAGTACTTC. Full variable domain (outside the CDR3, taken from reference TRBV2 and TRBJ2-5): EPEVTQTPSHQVTQMGQEVILRCVPISNHLYFYWYRQILGQKVEFLVSFYNNEISEKSEIFDDQFSVERPDGSNFTLKIRSTKLEDSAMYFCASSTQSRVGETQYFGPGTRLLVL.

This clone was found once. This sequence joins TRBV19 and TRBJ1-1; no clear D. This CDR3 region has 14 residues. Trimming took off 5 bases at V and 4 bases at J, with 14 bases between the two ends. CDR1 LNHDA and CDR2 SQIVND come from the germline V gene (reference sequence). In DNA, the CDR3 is TGTGCCAGTAGTGAACGTCCGGAGGGCACTGAAGCTTTCTTT. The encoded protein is CASSERPEGTEAFF.

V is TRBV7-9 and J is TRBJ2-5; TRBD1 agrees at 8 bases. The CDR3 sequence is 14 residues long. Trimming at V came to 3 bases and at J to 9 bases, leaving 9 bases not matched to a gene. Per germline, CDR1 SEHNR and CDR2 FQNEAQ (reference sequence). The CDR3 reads CASSLGTGPGAQYF. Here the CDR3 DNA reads TGTGCCAGCAGCTTGGGGACAGGACCCGGGGCCCAGTACTTC.

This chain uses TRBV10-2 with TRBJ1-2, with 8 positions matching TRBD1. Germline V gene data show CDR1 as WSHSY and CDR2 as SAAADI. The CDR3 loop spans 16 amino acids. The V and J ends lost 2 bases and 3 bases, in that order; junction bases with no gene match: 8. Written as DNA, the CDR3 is TGCGCCAGCAGTGAGCACTACGGACAGGGTTACTATGGCTACACCTTC. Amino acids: CASSEHYGQGYYGYTF.

CDR3 DNA: TGTGCCAGCAGCGCGACGGGACTCTCGAACACCGGGGAGCTGTTTTTT. Its protein product is CASSATGLSNTGELFF. The chain combines TRBV7-2 with TRBJ2-2; a possible D gene is TRBD2 (6 bases). The CDR3 spans 16 residues. The germline CDR1 and CDR2 sequences are SGHTA and FQGNSA. Deletions cut 5 bases from V and 0 bases from J, with 13 bases between.

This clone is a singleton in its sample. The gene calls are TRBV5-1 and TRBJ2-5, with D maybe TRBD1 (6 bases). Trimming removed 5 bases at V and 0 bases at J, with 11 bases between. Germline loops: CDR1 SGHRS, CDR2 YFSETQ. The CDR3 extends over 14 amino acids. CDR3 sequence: CASRTGVYQETQYF. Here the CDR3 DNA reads TGCGCCAGCAGGACAGGTGTGTACCAAGAGACCCAGTACTTC.

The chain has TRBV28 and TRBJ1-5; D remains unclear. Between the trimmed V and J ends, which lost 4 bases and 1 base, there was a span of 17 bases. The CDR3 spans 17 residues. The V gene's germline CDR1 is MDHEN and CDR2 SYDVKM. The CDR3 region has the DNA TGTGCCAGCAGTTCGCTACTAAATTCGGGAAGCAATCAGCCCCAGCATTTT. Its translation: CASSSLLNSGSNQPQHF.

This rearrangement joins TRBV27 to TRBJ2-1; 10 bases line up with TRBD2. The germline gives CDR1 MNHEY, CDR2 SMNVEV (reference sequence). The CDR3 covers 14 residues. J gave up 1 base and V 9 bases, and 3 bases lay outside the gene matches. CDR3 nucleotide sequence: TGTGCCAGGCTTAGCGGGGGGTCCTACAATGAGCAGTTCTTC. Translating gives CARLSGGSYNEQFF.

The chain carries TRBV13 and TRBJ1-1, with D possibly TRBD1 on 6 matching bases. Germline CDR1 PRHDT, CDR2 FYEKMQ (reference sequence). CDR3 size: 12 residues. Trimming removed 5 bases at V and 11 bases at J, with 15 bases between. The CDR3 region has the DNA TGTGCCAGCAGCCATCGACAGGATACGGCTTTCTTT. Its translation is CASSHRQDTAFF. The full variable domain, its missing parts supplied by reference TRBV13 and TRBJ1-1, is AAGVIQSPRHLIKEKRETATLKCYPIPRHDTVYWYQQGPGQDPQFLISFYEKMQSDKGSIPDRFSAQQFSDYHSELNMSSLELGDSALYFCASSHRQDTAFFGQGTRLTVV.

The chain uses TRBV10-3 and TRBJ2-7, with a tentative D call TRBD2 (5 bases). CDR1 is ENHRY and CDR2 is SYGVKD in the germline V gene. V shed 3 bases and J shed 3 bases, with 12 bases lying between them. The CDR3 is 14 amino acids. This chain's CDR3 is CAISDGSVGYEQYF. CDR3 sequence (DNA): TGTGCCATCAGTGATGGGAGTGTAGGCTACGAGCAGTACTTC.

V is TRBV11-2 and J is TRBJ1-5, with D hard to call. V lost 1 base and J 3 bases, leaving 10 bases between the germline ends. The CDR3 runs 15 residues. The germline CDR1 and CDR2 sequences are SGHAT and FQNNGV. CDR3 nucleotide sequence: TGTGCCAGCAGCTTAGCTCCTAGGTCCAATCAGCCCCAGCATTTT. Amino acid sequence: CASSLAPRSNQPQHF.

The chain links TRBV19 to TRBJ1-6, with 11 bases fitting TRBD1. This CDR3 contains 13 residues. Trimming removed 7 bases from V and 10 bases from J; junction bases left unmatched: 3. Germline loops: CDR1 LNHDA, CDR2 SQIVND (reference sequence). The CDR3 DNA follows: TGTGCCAGTACAAGGACAGGGGGCTCACCCCTCCACTTT. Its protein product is CASTRTGGSPLHF.

CDR3 residues: CASSSPTEVLNYGYTF. For the CDR3, the DNA is TGTGCCAGCAGCTCCCCAACAGAAGTTCTCAACTATGGCTACACCTTC. This chain links TRBV13 with TRBJ1-2; D not certain. This CDR3 has 16 amino acids. Trimming left V 4 bases short and J 2 bases short, with 17 bases between. Germline assignment: CDR1 PRHDT and CDR2 FYEKMQ (reference sequence).

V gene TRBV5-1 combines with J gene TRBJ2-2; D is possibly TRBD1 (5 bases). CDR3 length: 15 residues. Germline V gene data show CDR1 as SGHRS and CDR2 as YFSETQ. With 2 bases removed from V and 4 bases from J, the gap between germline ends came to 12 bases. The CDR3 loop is CASSFQGTGTGELFF. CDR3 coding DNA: TGCGCCAGCAGCTTCCAGGGTACGGGCACCGGGGAGCTGTTTTTT.

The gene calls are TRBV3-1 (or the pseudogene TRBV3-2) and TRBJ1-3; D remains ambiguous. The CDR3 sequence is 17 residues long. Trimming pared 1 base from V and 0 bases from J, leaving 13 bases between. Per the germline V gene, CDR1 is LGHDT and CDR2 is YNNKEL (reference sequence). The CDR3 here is CASSQGGRVSSGNTIYF. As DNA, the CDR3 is TGTGCCAGCAGCCAAGGCGGGAGGGTAAGCTCTGGAAACACCATATATTTT.